Here is one T cell receptor beta chain with its context. What it binds is not known. These data originate in a study of T cells in Graves' hyperthyroidism and ophthalmopathy. Any patient presenting with uncontrolled infection, other autoimmune disease, pregnancy or lactation was left out. The CDR3 contains 15 residues. V was clipped by 5 bases and J by 1 base, with 12 bases between them. CDR1 is SGHVS and CDR2 is FQNEAQ in the germline V gene. RNA transcripts served as the template for amplifying TCR beta CDR3 regions. TCR CDR3 regions were first amplified by RT-PCR with HTBI primers. TCRdb independently ran MiXCR on the multiplex PCR reads; one entry per CDR3 protein. The table has roughly 500,000 distinct CDR3 sequences, 46% seen once. Study-level points and caveats: With a median lead of roughly 6.8 months before onset, the model predicted ophthalmopathy. Among clonotypes expanded in thyroid above 0.001, most were also found in blood.

The V gene is TRBV7-8, the J gene TRBJ1-5; D is uncertain. The sequenced sample was peripheral blood or thyroid tissue (not recorded which). The receptor was derived from an adult woman with Graves' disease, either hyperthyroidism or ophthalmopathy (not recorded which). The CDR3 loop is CASSTDDGSNQPQHF. The CDR3 coding sequence is TGTGCCAGCAGCACCGACGACGGCAGCAATCAGCCCCAGCATTTT.